The T cell receptor (beta chain) described here comes from a study of T cells in tuberculosis. CDR3 length: 14 amino acids. The V gene end was trimmed by 5 bases and the J gene end by 6 bases; junction bases not matched to a gene: 10. Germline CDR1 and CDR2: SEHNR and FQNEAQ (reference sequence). Only in-frame clones appear in the TCRdb table, and some are missing; sequencing was by immunoSEQ multiplex PCR. Of roughly 34,000 clones listed, approximately 97% were seen once; the top ten hold 6% to 7%. The sequenced sample consisted of PBMCs. This chain links TRBV7-9 with TRBJ2-7, with 7 bases identical to TRBD2. The TCR was taken from a donor aged 5-35 years with latent tuberculosis or without tuberculosis infection. Here the CDR3 DNA reads TGTGCCAGCAGCCACGTAGCGGGTGGGATCGAGCAGTACTTC. Amino acid sequence: CASSHVAGGIEQYF.